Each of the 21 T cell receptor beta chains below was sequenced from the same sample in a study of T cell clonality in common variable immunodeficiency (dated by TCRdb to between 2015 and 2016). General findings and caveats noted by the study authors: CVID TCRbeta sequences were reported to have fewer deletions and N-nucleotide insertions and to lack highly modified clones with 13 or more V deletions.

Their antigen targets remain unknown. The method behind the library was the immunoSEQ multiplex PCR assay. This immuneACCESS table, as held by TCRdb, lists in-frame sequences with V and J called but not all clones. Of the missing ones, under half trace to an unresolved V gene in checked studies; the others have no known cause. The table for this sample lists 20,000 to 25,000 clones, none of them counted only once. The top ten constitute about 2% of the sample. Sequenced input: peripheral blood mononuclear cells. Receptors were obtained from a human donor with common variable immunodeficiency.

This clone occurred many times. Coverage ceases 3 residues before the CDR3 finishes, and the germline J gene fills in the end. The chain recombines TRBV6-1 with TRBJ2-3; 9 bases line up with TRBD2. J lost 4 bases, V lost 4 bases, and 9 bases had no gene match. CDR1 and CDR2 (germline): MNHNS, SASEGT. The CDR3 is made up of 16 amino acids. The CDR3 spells CASSGSGLAAADTQYF. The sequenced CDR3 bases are TGTGCCAGCAGTGGATCGGGACTAGCAGCTGCAGATACG.

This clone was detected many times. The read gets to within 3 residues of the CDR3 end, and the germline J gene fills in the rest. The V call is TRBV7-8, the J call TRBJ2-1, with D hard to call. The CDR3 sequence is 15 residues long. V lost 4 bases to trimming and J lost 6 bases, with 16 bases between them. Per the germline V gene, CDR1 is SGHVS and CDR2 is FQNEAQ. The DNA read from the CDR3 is TGTGCCAGCAGCTGGGCTTATCAACCTTCCAATGAG. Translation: CASSWAYQPSNE. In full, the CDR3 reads CASSWAYQPSNEQFF.

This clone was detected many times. CDR3 region: CASSHKTGGQEKLFF. The CDR3 bases that were read are TGCGCCAGCAGTCACAAGACAGGGGGCCAGGAAAAA. This chain links TRBV23-1 with TRBJ1-4; 10 bases map to TRBD1. The CDR3 end falls 3 residues outside the read, so it is completed with the germline J gene. TRBV23-1 is classed as an ORF, of uncertain function. V shed 3 bases, J shed 8 bases, and the junction held 6 bases outside the gene matches. The CDR3 contains 15 residues.

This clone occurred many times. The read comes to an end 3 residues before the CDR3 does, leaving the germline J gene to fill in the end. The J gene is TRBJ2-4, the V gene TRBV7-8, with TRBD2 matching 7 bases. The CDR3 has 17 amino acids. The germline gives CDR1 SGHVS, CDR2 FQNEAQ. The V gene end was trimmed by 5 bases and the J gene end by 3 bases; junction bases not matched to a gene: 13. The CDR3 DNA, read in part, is TGTGCCAGCAGCACGGACCAGCGGGAAGGGGTCAAAAACATT. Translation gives CASSTDQREGVKNI. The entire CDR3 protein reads CASSTDQREGVKNIQYF.

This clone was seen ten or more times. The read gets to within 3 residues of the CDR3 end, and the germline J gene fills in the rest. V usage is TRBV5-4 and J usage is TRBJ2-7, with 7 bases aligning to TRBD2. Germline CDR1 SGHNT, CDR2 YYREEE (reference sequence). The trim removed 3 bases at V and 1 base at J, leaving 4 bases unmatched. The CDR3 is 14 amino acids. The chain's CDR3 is CASSSPGGSYEQYF. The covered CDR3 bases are TGTGCCAGCAGCTCCCCGGGGGGTTCCTACGAG.

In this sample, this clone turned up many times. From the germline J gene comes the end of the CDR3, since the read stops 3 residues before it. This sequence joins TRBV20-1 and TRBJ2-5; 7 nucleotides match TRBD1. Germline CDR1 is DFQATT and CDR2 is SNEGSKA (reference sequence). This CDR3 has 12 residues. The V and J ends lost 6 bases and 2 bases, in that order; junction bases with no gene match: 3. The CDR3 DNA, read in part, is TGCAGTGCCCTGGGACAGCAAGAGACC. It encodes CSALGQQET. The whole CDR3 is CSALGQQETQYF.

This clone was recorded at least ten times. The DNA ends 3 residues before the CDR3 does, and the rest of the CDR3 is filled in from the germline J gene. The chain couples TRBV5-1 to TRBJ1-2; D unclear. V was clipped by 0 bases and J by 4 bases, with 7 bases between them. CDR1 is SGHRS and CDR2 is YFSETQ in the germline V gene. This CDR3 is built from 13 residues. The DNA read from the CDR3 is TGCGCCAGCAGCTTGGACGAAGCCTATGGC. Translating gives CASSLDEAYG. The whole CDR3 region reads CASSLDEAYGYTF. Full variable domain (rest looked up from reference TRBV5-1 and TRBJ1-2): KAGVTQTPRYLIKTRGQQVTLSCSPISGHRSVSWYQQTPGQGLQFLFEYFSETQRNKGNFPGRFSGRQFSNSRSEMNVSTLELGDSALYLCASSLDEAYGYTFGSGTRLTVV.

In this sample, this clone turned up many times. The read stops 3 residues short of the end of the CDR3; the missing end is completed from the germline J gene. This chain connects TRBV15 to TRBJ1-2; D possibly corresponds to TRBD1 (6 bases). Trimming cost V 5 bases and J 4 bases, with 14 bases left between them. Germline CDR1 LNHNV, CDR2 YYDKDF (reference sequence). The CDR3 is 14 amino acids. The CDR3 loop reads CATSSLGTTYGYTF. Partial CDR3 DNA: TGTGCCACCAGCTCCCTAGGGACAACCTATGGC.

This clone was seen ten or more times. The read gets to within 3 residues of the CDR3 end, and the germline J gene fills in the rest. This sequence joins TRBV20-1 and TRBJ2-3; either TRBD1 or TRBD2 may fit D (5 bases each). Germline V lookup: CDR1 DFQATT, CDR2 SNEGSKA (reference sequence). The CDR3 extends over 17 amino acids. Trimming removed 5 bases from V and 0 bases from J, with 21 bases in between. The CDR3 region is CSAPLWRKRGSTDTQYF. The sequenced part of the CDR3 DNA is TGCAGTGCTCCCCTCTGGCGAAAGAGGGGAAGCACAGATACG.

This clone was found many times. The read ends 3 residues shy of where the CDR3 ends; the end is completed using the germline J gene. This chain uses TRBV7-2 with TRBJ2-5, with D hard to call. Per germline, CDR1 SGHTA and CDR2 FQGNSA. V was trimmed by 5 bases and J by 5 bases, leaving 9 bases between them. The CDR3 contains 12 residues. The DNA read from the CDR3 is TGTGCCAGCAGCCCCGTCCGTGAGACC. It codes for CASSPVRET. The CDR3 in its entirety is CASSPVRETQYF. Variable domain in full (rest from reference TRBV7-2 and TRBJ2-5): GAGVSQSPSNKVTEKGKDVELRCDPISGHTALYWYRQSLGQGLEFLIYFQGNSAPDKSGLPSDRFSAERTGGSVSTLTIQRTQQEDSAVYLCASSPVRETQYFGPGTRLLVL.

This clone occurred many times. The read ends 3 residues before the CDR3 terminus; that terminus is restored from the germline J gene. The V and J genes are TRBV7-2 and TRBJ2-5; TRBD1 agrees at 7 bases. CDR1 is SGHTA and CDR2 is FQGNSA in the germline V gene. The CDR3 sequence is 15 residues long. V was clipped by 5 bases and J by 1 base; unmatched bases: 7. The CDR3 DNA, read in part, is TGTGCCAGCAGCCCAGTACAGGGGCCCCAAGAGACC. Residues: CASSPVQGPQET. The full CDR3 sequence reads CASSPVQGPQETQYF.

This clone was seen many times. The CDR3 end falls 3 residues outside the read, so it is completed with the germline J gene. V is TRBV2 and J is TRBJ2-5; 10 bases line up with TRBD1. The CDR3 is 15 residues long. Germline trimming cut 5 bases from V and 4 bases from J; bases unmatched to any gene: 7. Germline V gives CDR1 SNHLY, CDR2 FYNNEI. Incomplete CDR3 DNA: TGTGCCAGCAGTCCTAGGACAGGGGGAGGAGAGACC. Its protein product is CASSPRTGGGET. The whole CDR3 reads CASSPRTGGGETQYF.

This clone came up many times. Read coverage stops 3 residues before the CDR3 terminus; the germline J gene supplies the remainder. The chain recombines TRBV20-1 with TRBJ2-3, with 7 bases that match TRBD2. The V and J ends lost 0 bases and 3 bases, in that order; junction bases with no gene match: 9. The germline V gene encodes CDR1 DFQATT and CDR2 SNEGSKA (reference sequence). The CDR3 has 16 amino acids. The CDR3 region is CSARDWRAGETDTQYF. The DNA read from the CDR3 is TGCAGTGCTAGAGATTGGCGTGCGGGGGAGACAGATACG.

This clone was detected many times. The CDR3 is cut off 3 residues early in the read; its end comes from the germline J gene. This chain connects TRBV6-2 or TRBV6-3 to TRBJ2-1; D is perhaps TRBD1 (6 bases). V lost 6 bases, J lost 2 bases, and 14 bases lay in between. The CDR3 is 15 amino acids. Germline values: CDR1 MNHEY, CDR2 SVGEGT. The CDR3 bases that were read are TGTGCCAGCAGAAGGACAGTCCTTGCCTACAATGAG. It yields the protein CASRRTVLAYNE. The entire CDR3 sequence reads CASRRTVLAYNEQFF.

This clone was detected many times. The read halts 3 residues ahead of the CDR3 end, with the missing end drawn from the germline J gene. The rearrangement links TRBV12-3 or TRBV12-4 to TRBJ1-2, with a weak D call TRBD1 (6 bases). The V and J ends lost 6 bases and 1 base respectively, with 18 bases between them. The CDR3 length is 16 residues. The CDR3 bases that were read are TGTGCCAGCAGCTCAGGCCGGACAGCAAATAACTATGGC. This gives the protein CASSSGRTANNYG. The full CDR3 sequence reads CASSSGRTANNYGYTF.

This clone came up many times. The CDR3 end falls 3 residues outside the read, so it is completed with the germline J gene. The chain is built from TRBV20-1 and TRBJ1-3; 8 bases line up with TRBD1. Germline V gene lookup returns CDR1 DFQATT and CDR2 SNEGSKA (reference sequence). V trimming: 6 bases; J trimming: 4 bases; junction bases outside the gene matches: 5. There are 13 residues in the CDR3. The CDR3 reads CSAPDRAGNTIYF. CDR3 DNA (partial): TGCAGTGCCCCGGACAGGGCCGGAAACACC.

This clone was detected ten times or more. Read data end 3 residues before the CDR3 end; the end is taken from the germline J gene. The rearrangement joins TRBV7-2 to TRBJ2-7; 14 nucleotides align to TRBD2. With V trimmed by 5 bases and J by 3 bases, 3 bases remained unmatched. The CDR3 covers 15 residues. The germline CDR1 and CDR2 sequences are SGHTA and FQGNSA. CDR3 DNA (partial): TGTGCCAGCAGCGTCGGGACTAGCGGGAGCTACGAG. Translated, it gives CASSVGTSGSYE. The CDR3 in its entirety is CASSVGTSGSYEQYF.

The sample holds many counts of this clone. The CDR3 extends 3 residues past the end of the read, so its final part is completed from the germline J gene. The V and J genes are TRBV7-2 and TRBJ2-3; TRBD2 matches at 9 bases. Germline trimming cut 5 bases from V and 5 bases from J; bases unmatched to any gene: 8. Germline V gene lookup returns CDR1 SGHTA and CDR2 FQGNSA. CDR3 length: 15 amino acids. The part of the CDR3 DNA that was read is TGTGCCAGCAGCGCTAGCGCGGGGGGGGGAGATACG. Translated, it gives CASSASAGGGDT. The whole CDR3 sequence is CASSASAGGGDTQYF.

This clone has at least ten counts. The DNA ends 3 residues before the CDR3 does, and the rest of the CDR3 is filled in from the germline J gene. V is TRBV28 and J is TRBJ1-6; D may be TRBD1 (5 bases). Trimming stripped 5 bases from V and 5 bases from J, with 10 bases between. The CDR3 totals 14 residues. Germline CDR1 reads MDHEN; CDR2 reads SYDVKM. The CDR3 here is CASSLQGNNSPLHF. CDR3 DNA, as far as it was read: TGTGCCAGCAGTCTTCAGGGTAATAATTCACCC.

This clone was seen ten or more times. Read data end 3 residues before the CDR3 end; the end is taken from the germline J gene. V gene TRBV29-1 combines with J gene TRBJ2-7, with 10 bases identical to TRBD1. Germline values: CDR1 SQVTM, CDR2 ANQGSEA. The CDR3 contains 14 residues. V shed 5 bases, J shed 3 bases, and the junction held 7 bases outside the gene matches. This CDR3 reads CSVISGQGIYEQYF. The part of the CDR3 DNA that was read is TGCAGCGTTATTTCGGGACAGGGGATCTACGAG.

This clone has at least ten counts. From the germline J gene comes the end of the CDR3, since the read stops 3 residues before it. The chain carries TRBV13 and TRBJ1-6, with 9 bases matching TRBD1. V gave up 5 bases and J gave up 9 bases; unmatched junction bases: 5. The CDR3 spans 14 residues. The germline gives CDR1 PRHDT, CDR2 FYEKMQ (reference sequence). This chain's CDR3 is CASSPGQGTSPLHF. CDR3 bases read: TGTGCCAGCAGCCCAGGACAGGGGACTTCACCC.